The present entry profiles one TCR beta chain with its context. This clone's antigen is unknown. Per-nucleotide qualities are absent, and no much larger clonotype sits a single base away. This specimen comes from a study of CD8 T cells in Susac syndrome (dated by TCRdb to about 2019). About the full investigation: Among the sequenced Susac syndrome patients, five or six had clinically active disease and roughly 8 were in clinical remission. At the time of blood withdrawal, Susac syndrome patients were either therapy-naive, taking corticosteroids (with some also receiving IVIg), or on IVIg alone. The study used repertoire sequencing to test whether antigen drove CD8+ T cell activation and differentiation in Susac syndrome. The study compared CD8+ T cell repertoire clonality among 12 healthy donors, about 14 Susac syndrome patients and 15 multiple sclerosis patients. What the research found in general, with its limitations: Fewer than 20 Susac-specific public clones were identified in the total CD8+ repertoire, and 5 or 6 Susac-specific public clones were identified in the CD8+ TEMRA repertoire. The study acknowledged that relatively few individuals were included in the TCR sequencing and HLA analysis. Clonal expansion was observed in Susac syndrome CD8+ repertoires, with the highest expansion in CD8+ TEMRA cells and greater expansion in clinically active than in remitting patients.

High-throughput TCR beta sequencing profiled peripheral blood CD8+ and CD4+ T cells from healthy donors, Susac syndrome patients and multiple sclerosis patients. The Susac syndrome patients fulfilled recently defined diagnostic criteria for either definite or probable disease. CD8+ TEMRA cells were enriched by FACS, while bulk CD8+ and CD4+ T cells were purified by magnetic negative isolation. Blood was collected in EDTA tubes and processed within 24 hours, with PBMCs isolated through density gradient centrifugation. PBMCs destined for TCR sequencing were cryopreserved in liquid nitrogen and later thawed in a 37 °C water bath. The sorted or isolated CD4+, CD8+ and CD8+ TEMRA cells had a purity of 90% or higher. At the junction V is shortened by 2 bases and J by 3 bases; bases outside the gene matches: 4. Measured from the cysteine to the phenylalanine, the CDR3 is 14 residues long. Solely the CDR3 DNA is kept, with 42 bases framed from the first base. Per the germline V gene, SQVTM is the CDR1 and ANQGSEA is the CDR2.

RNA was extracted using the RNeasy kit, and about 0.45 to 1 ug of the RNA was reverse transcribed with random hexamers. The immunoSEQ multiplex PCR assay, covering 54 Vbeta and 13 Jbeta segments, was used to amplify TCR beta CDR3 regions. Bias from PCR amplification was corrected by using a synthetic template baseline for primer optimization and for computational correction. The authors' analysis ran thus. Reads were annotated to V, D and J genes per IMGT and analyzed with immunoSEQ Analyzer, keeping only productive sequences. To calculate clonality, Shannon entropy was normalized by log2 of the number of productive unique sequences and then subtracted from one. For each patient and control, public and private clones were evaluated among the 100 most prevalent clones. Clones were defined as Susac-specific if absent from the healthy and MS cohorts, from roughly 1,100 published viral clones and from other ImmuneACCESS disease sequences. The raw public reads went through TCRdb reprocessing: fastp at Q25, MiXCR clone calling, in-frame beta chains kept. Here each entry gathers all rows of one CDR3 protein and keeps the most common genes and DNA. These V and J calls rely on TCRdb rather than the paper's analysis. The sample data list some 96,000 distinct CDR3 sequences, and around 96% of these were observed just once. Approximately 0.3% of the sample comes from the top ten.

What was sequenced was CD8+ T cells from PBMCs. The V and J segments used are TRBV29-1 and TRBJ1-2; 9 junctional bases match TRBD1. The source is a human donor with Susac syndrome. The nucleotide sequence reads as follows: TGCAGCGTTGAAAGGACAGGGGACGACTATGGCTACACCTTC. Its protein reads: CSVERTGDDYGYTF.